This TCR beta chain was sequenced during a study of cytomegalovirus exposure and HLA in healthy donors (dated by TCRdb to about 2017). At the level of the whole study: An earlier analysis of approximately 640 of the donors reported about 290 Gb of sequence data and some 120 million unique TCR beta sequences from roughly 180 million T cells. Around 330 gigabases of sequencing data and around 90 million unique TCR sequences made up an early release that covered 500 to 650 HLA-typed donors. The genetic ancestry cluster associated with self-reported Caucasian donors included about 84% of the roughly 400 genotyped donors. The study aimed to test whether signatures of past pathogen exposure could be identified by cataloging public T cell receptors. The study profiled the T cell repertoires of under 850 subjects by immunosequencing and related them to cytomegalovirus serostatus. Along with the approximately 620-subject first cohort, a separate validation cohort of over a hundred different subjects was used. To predict cytomegalovirus infection status, the study brought together high-throughput TCR immunosequencing, statistical association of individual TCRs with disease status, and machine learning. A later analysis re-examined previously published TCR beta repertoires from more than 600 donors and added high-resolution HLA genotyping to investigate patterns of TCR occurrence. Rather than drawing on any new phenotypic data, the later analysis identified candidate immune exposures from TCR beta sequences and the way those sequences occurred across donors. An earlier analysis of 587 of the donors applied high-throughput TCR beta sequencing to assess whether each TCR beta V gene segment acted as functional or pseudogenic. Donor age, sex, ethnicity and CMV serostatus were compiled alongside the repertoire data. In a later genetic analysis, genome-wide SNP genotypes for about 55% of the roughly 700 donors were used, and that subset was treated as a discovery cohort. All discovery cohort repertoires had been generated using a single sequencing platform. HLA typing covered class I and class II loci at four-digit resolution. The number of donors typed differed by locus, with about 620-630 for A, B, C, DRB1 and DQB1, roughly 520 for DQA1, over 600 for DPA1, and some 440 for DPB1. Roughly 5 DR-DQ haplotypes were handled as single units for association and clustering, since linkage in the cohort was strong. Among about 360 genotyped donors of the cohort, an average of approximately 230,000 unique TCR beta nucleotide sequences were sequenced per donor, roughly 20% of them non-productive. What the work shows at the level of the full study, not this receptor alone: The presence/absence analyses assumed that sequencing depth was roughly uniform across donors, and that assumption may not be true. Because counts were too low, roughly 18 rarely observed V segments, including chromosome 9 orphons, were left out of the earlier analysis of some 600 of the donors. In an earlier analysis of fewer than 700 of the donors, most TCR beta V segments appeared in productive rearrangements about 90% or about 30% of the time, broadly matching IMGT annotations. While some public TCRs were present in many individuals, most TCR sequences turned up only very rarely across donors. A further reported finding was that TCR beta sequences accurately predicted the HLA-A and HLA-B alleles for most subjects in the first cohort. Specific HLA alleles were associated with 16,951 TCR beta sequences at a false discovery rate of 0.05 in a later analysis. A cluster of highly shared sequence variants was judged likely to be a technical artifact of the sequencing pipeline. This cohort had only TCR beta chains sequenced, and the lack of alpha or paired-chain data limited which features could be detected. According to a later analysis, most CMV-associated TCR beta chains appeared to be HLA-restricted, and the HLA associations seemed to be driven largely by CMV exposure. A later analysis found that TCR association rates varied across HLA loci, with DRB1 alleles showing the most associated TCRs and HLA-C alleles the fewest. In vitro tests confirmed that a few of the cytomegalovirus-associated TCR beta chains recognize cytomegalovirus antigens. The study listed approximately 150 TCR beta chains as associated with cytomegalovirus. According to a later analysis, parvovirus B19, influenza, CMV and Epstein-Barr virus appeared linked to several top co-occurrence clusters. Assigning TCR associations to individual alleles was difficult when HLA alleles, especially DR and DQ, strongly co-occurred. In a later genetic analysis, a missense DCLRE1C variant was associated with V-gene and J-gene trimming of TCR beta chains, and the association was replicated in an independent cohort. The 87-base-pair reads could not distinguish some IMGT-functional V segments, including TRBV6-2 and TRBV6-3, so those segments were excluded. Correlated functional status among segregating V segments might reflect linkage disequilibrium, but an unknown experimental factor could not be ruled out. Compared with equally common non-associated chains, HLA-associated TCR beta chains in a later analysis were more clonally expanded and had lower generation probabilities. According to a later genetic analysis, donors in an Asian-associated ancestry cluster had fewer N-insertions in productive TCRs than the approximately 670-donor mean. HLA typing was unavailable for some donors at each locus, so association tests used only the typed subset. It was suggested by the authors that the approach could potentially be generalized to other disease states and immunological phenotypes. Immune exposure information for the cohort was limited to CMV serostatus. The classifier was reported to diagnose cytomegalovirus status with high specificity and sensitivity in both the original and validation cohorts.

The cohort comprised fewer than 700 healthy bone marrow donors. Cohort members were all nominally healthy when sampled, although unrecorded immune exposures were likely present. The donor was CMV seropositive and was included in the group of almost 300 seropositive cohort members. A peripheral blood sample was collected from each donor, and TCR beta sequencing was performed on peripheral blood mononuclear cells. The Qiagen DNeasy Blood Extraction Kit was used to extract genomic DNA from the blood cell samples. For this clone: The antigen it recognizes is unknown. One base away there is no much larger clone; base qualities are not given.

Receptors were amplified or captured by the immunoSEQ multiplex PCR assay. The multiplex PCR relied on a mix of 60 forward primers for TCR Vbeta segments and 13 reverse primers for TCR Jbeta segments. Amplification of the CDR3 region of rearranged TCR beta genes was performed with a multiplex PCR assay on genomic DNA. The amplified TCR beta libraries were sequenced on the Illumina HiSeq System as 87-base-pair reads. On the authors' methods: Across the roughly 640 repertoires, a later analysis counted roughly 77 million unique TCR beta chains, 8.5 million to 12 million of which were shared by at least two donors. Raw reads were error-corrected and collapsed into unique sequences by a nearest-neighbor algorithm in which closely related sequences were merged to remove PCR and sequencing errors. To assign V, D and J gene segments, CDR3 sequences were aligned to IMGT reference sequences. For a sequence to be retained, a match of at least six nucleotides to both a V gene segment and a J gene segment was required. A rearrangement counted as productive if the CDR3 had no stop codons and remained in frame with V and J, and every other rearrangement counted as non-productive. CDR3 was defined according to IMGT convention as the region running from the second conserved V-encoded cysteine to the conserved J-encoded phenylalanine. In an earlier analysis of roughly 610 of the donors, sequences lacking an unambiguous match to a single V gene segment were excluded. In an earlier analysis of approximately 610 of the donors, V segments were called functional above 56.7% productive rearrangements and were called segregating when the between-donor standard deviation exceeded 5%. To diagnose cytomegalovirus status from the catalog of TCR beta chain sequences, a statistical classification framework was built. V and J gene assignment, in a later analysis, came from comparing TCR nucleotide sequences with IMGT/GENE-DB human TR gene sequences. In a later analysis, CDR3 sequences and most-parsimonious VDJ recombination scenarios were assigned using the TCRdist pipeline. In a later analysis, each TCR beta chain was defined by its CDR3 amino acid sequence together with its V-gene family, and reads without a unique V-gene family were excluded. As a way to deal with suspected cross-contamination and a sequencing artifact, a later analysis dropped under 600 nucleotide sequences that were highly shared and had low generation probability. In a later analysis, a clonal expansion index was calculated for each public chain from normalized within-repertoire ranks of inferred template counts. Generation probabilities in a later analysis came from a VDJ recombination model fitted to out-of-frame rearrangements, and those results were checked against IGoR. In a later analysis, TCR-TCR, TCR-HLA and TCR-CMV co-occurrence was scored with hypergeometric tests, and a repertoire-size bias correction was applied to TCR pairs. In a later analysis, false discovery rates were estimated by permuting HLA or CMV assignments 20 times. In a later analysis, co-occurring TCRs were grouped with DBSCAN, and TCRdist sequence similarity was added when clustering was performed within HLA-allele-positive subsets. For co-occurrence clustering, repertoires with fewer than 30,000 or more than 120,000 public chains were excluded, along with five repertoires with anomalous nucleotide sharing. Drawn from immuneACCESS, this table holds only the in-frame rearrangements with V and J called that TCRdb kept. Clones are partly lost; checked studies trace under half to an unresolved V gene and leave the rest unexplained. That table furnishes V, J and clone size, whereas the DNA furnished D and trimming. Across this sample there are tens of thousands of clones, with 75% to 90% seen only once. About 12% of the sample is held by the ten biggest clonotypes.

CDR1 and CDR2, per the germline V gene, are SGHRS and YFSETQ. Taken from cysteine to phenylalanine, the CDR3 has 16 residues. Of the read, only the CDR3 DNA is kept; its 48 bases are in frame from base 1. The germline V and J ends show losses of 4 bases and 8 bases respectively, and no gene match explains 12 bases of the junction. This chain is built from TRBV5-1 and TRBJ1-2, and 12 bases in between align with TRBD1. The sequence came from a woman aged 25 to 39 in good health and CMV-seropositive. Sample: PBMCs. The nucleotides read TGCGCCAGCAGCACGGGGACAGGGGGCGTCACTCAGGGCTACACCTTC. The encoded protein is CASSTGTGGVTQGYTF.